The rows below give T cell receptor beta chains drawn from one sample of a study of preoperative IRX-2 immunotherapy in early breast cancer. The assay was immunoSEQ multiplex PCR, and TCRdb's table has in-frame clones only and misses some. The sample lists roughly 27,000 clones, approximately 77% occurring once. This sample comprised lymph node tissue, obtained after IRX-2 immunotherapy. Receptors were obtained from a human donor with breast cancer. Both conserved end residues are part of each CDR3. The order of the fields is D gene, clone size, V gene, J gene, CDR3 DNA, CDR3 protein. D genes are given only for firm matches. Rows give clone size only sometimes, using once, few, many, or a class for an expanded clone.

D gene: TRBD2; clone size: NA; V gene: TRBV7-4; J gene: TRBJ2-7; CDR3 DNA: TGTGCCAGCAGCTTAGTGTTCCAGCGGGAGTCCCACGAGCAGTACTTC; CDR3 protein: CASSLVFQRESHEQYF
D gene: TRBD1; clone size: NA; V gene: TRBV7-2; J gene: TRBJ1-1; CDR3 DNA: TGTGCCAGCAGAGACAGGGGCGTTACTGAAGCTTTCTTT; CDR3 protein: CASRDRGVTEAFF
D gene: TRBD1; clone size: NA; V gene: TRBV11-3; J gene: TRBJ1-2; CDR3 DNA: TGTGCCAGCAGCTTAAACGTGGGACAGGGACATGGCTACACCTTC; CDR3 protein: CASSLNVGQGHGYTF
D gene: TRBD2; clone size: once; V gene: TRBV6-7; J gene: TRBJ2-6; CDR3 DNA: TGTGCCAGCAGTCCCCGGGACTACCTCTCTGGGGCCAACGTCCTGACTTTC; CDR3 protein: CASSPRDYLSGANVLTF
D gene: NA; clone size: NA; V gene: TRBV7-7; J gene: TRBJ1-5; CDR3 DNA: TGTGCCAGCAGCTTAACTTCGACAGGCCCTACTGTTCCCCAGCATTTT; CDR3 protein: CASSLTSTGPTVPQHF
D gene: TRBD1; clone size: NA; V gene: TRBV19; J gene: TRBJ1-2; CDR3 DNA: TGTGCCAGTAGTATACAGCCGGGACAGGGGCATGGCTACACCTTC; CDR3 protein: CASSIQPGQGHGYTF
D gene: TRBD1; clone size: NA; V gene: TRBV6-8; J gene: TRBJ2-7; CDR3 DNA: TGTGCCAGCAGGACAGGGGGCTCCTCCTACGAGCAGTACTTC; CDR3 protein: CASRTGGSSYEQYF
D gene: TRBD1; clone size: NA; V gene: TRBV2; J gene: TRBJ2-3; CDR3 DNA: TGTGCCAGGTCACGGGACAGGGCCCGACGTGATACGCAGTATTTT; CDR3 protein: CARSRDRARRDTQYF
D gene: NA; clone size: NA; V gene: TRBV14; J gene: TRBJ2-2; CDR3 DNA: TGTGCCAGCAGCCAAGAGTTCAAGGGGGTCGGGGAGCTGTTTTTT; CDR3 protein: CASSQEFKGVGELFF
D gene: TRBD1; clone size: NA; V gene: TRBV7-6; J gene: TRBJ2-6; CDR3 DNA: TGTGCCAGCAGCTTTTTCACAGGGGGGATTAGCTCTGGGGCCAACGTCCTGACTTTC; CDR3 protein: CASSFFTGGISSGANVLTF
D gene: NA; clone size: NA; V gene: TRBV6-4; J gene: TRBJ2-1; CDR3 DNA: TGTGCCAGCAGTGAACCGGGCCGAGGCCTGACTGAGCAGTTCTTC; CDR3 protein: CASSEPGRGLTEQFF
D gene: TRBD1; clone size: NA; V gene: TRBV9; J gene: TRBJ1-3; CDR3 DNA: TGTGCCGGAGGACAGGGAGCGGGCACCATATATTTT; CDR3 protein: CAGGQGAGTIYF
D gene: TRBD2; clone size: NA; V gene: TRBV10-2; J gene: TRBJ2-1; CDR3 DNA: TGCGCCAGCACCAGAGCAGAGCGGGAGTATGAGCAGTTCTTC; CDR3 protein: CASTRAEREYEQFF
D gene: NA; clone size: NA; V gene: TRBV7-1; J gene: TRBJ1-2; CDR3 DNA: TGTGCCAGCAGCTTAGACCCGGGGCGTTCATATGGCTACACCTTC; CDR3 protein: CASSLDPGRSYGYTF
D gene: NA; clone size: NA; V gene: TRBV28; J gene: TRBJ2-3; CDR3 DNA: TGTGCCAGCAGTTCCCTTATATCCCCCGGGAGACGAGAAGATACGCAGTATTTT; CDR3 protein: CASSSLISPGRREDTQYF
D gene: NA; clone size: NA; V gene: TRBV5-1; J gene: TRBJ1-1; CDR3 DNA: TGCGCCAGCAGCTTGGGGACTAGAAACACTGAAGCTTTCTTT; CDR3 protein: CASSLGTRNTEAFF
D gene: NA; clone size: NA; V gene: TRBV11-3; J gene: TRBJ1-2; CDR3 DNA: TGTGCCAGCAGCTTACCAGACAGGACCTATGGCTACACCTTC; CDR3 protein: CASSLPDRTYGYTF
D gene: NA; clone size: NA; V gene: TRBV28; J gene: TRBJ1-1; CDR3 DNA: TGTGCCAGCAGTCAAACGAACACTGAAGCTTTCTTT; CDR3 protein: CASSQTNTEAFF
D gene: NA; clone size: NA; V gene: TRBV10-2; J gene: TRBJ2-1; CDR3 DNA: TGCGCCACCCGTGGTTTCGGGATATACAATGAGCAGTTCTTC; CDR3 protein: CATRGFGIYNEQFF
D gene: TRBD1; clone size: NA; V gene: TRBV18; J gene: TRBJ1-2; CDR3 DNA: TGTGCCAGCTCACCACCATCAGGGGGCCTTAACTATGGCTACACCTTC; CDR3 protein: CASSPPSGGLNYGYTF
D gene: TRBD1; clone size: NA; V gene: TRBV19; J gene: TRBJ2-7; CDR3 DNA: TGTGCCAGTAGCCGGGACAGGGGGGACTACGAGCAGTACTTC; CDR3 protein: CASSRDRGDYEQYF
D gene: NA; clone size: NA; V gene: TRBV19; J gene: TRBJ2-5; CDR3 DNA: TGTGCCAGTAGTAGGGACGGAGGGAGCGGGACCCAGTACTTC; CDR3 protein: CASSRDGGSGTQYF
D gene: NA; clone size: NA; V gene: TRBV7-4; J gene: TRBJ2-3; CDR3 DNA: TGTGCCAGCAGCTTATCAGCGAGTCACCTCACAGATACGCAGTATTTT; CDR3 protein: CASSLSASHLTDTQYF
D gene: NA; clone size: NA; V gene: TRBV9; J gene: TRBJ2-2; CDR3 DNA: TGTGCCAGCAGACCCTTCACGAACACCGGGGAGCTGTTTTTT; CDR3 protein: CASRPFTNTGELFF
D gene: TRBD1; clone size: NA; V gene: TRBV29-1; J gene: TRBJ2-7; CDR3 DNA: TGCAGCGCAATGAACCGGGACAGGACCCCTTACGAGCAGTACTTC; CDR3 protein: CSAMNRDRTPYEQYF
D gene: TRBD1; clone size: few; V gene: TRBV11-3; J gene: TRBJ1-4; CDR3 DNA: TGTGCCAGCAGCTTAGACCCAGGGGGCATATCTAATGAAAAACTGTTTTTT; CDR3 protein: CASSLDPGGISNEKLFF
D gene: TRBD1; clone size: NA; V gene: TRBV11-3; J gene: TRBJ2-1; CDR3 DNA: TGTGCCAGCAGCTTATCGGGTGACAGGGTCGAGGAGAGCGACAATGAGCAGTTCTTC; CDR3 protein: CASSLSGDRVEESDNEQFF
D gene: NA; clone size: NA; V gene: TRBV11-3; J gene: TRBJ1-5; CDR3 DNA: TGTGCCAGCAGCTTAAAGGGGCAGGGGTCGTCTACCTTTAGCAATCAGCCCCAGCATTTT; CDR3 protein: CASSLKGQGSSTFSNQPQHF